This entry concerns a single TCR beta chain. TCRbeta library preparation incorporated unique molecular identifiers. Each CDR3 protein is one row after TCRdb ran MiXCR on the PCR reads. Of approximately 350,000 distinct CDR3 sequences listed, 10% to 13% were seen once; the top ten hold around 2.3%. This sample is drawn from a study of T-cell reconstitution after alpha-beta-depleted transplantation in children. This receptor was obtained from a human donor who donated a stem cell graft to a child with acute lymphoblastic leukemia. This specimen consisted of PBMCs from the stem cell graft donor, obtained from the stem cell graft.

CDR3 sequence: CASSYAVGVSINEQFF. The CDR3, as DNA: TGTGCCAGCAGTTACGCCGTCGGGGTCTCGATAAATGAGCAGTTCTTC. The chain couples TRBV6-2 or TRBV6-3 to TRBJ2-1; a weak D match, TRBD2 (5 bases). V shed 2 bases and J shed 7 bases, with 18 bases lying between them. This CDR3 spans 16 amino acids. CDR1 MNHEY and CDR2 SVGEGT come from the germline V gene.